This is a list of T cell receptor beta chains from one sample in a study of sequential checkpoint blockade in melanoma. The assay was immunoSEQ multiplex PCR, and TCRdb's table has in-frame clones only and misses some. The sample records 10,000 or so clones, roughly four fifths being singletons. Here the sequenced sample was CD8+ T cells sorted from blood (inferred from file names), taken from a patient given nivolumab and ipilimumab in sequence. The receptors stem from a human donor with melanoma. The CDR3 runs from the conserved cysteine through the conserved F or W. Each record gives: CDR3 length, D gene, clone size, V gene, J gene, CDR3 DNA, CDR3 protein. A D gene is named only where the DNA matches it firmly. A clone size is listed for some rows: how often the clone was seen (once, few, many), or a class if it is expanded.

>14|TRBD2|-|TRBV19|TRBJ2-7
TGTGCCAGTAGTTCTAGCGGGGGCCCCTACGAGCAGTACTTC
CASSSSGGPYEQYF
>14|-|-|TRBV9|TRBJ1-5
TGTGCCAGCAGCGTAGAGGGGAGCAATCAGCCCCAGCATTTT
CASSVEGSNQPQHF
>15|-|few|TRBV7-2|TRBJ2-5
TGTGCCAGCACCTCAACTAGCTGGATTATGGAGACCCAGTACTTC
CASTSTSWIMETQYF
>17|-|-|TRBV27|TRBJ2-1
TGTGCCAGCAGTTCCGGAGGGGGGGGAAGCTCCTACAATGAGCAGTTCTTC
CASSSGGGGSSYNEQFF
>16|TRBD2|-|TRBV2|TRBJ2-1
TGTGCCAGCAGTGATCCAGCGGGGGGGCCTTACAATGAGCAGTTCTTC
CASSDPAGGPYNEQFF
>14|TRBD1|-|TRBV5-1|TRBJ2-7
TGCGCCAGCAGCACGGCAGGGGGCCCCTACGAGCAGTACTTC
CASSTAGGPYEQYF
>12|-|once|TRBV5-6|TRBJ2-1
TGTGCCAGCAGCTCAGGGGCCAATGAGCAGTTCTTC
CASSSGANEQFF
>10|-|-|TRBV2|TRBJ2-1
TGTGCCACCGAGTTGAATGAGCAGTTCTTC
CATELNEQFF
>11|-|-|TRBV28|TRBJ2-1
TGTGCCAGCACTAGTGTGTATGAGCAGTTCTTC
CASTSVYEQFF
>13|-|once|TRBV28|TRBJ1-2
TGTGCCAGCAGTTTCGGGGGTTTGAATGGCTACACCTTC
CASSFGGLNGYTF
>18|TRBD1|-|TRBV10-2|TRBJ2-2
TGCGCCAGCAGGGAAAGGGACAGCCGCCGTGCGAACACCGGGGAGCTGTTTTTT
CASRERDSRRANTGELFF
>14|-|-|TRBV4-2|TRBJ2-5
TGTGCCAGCAGCCAAGACCGGGGGACAGAGACCCAGTACTTC
CASSQDRGTETQYF
>13|-|-|TRBV4-3|TRBJ2-5
TGCGCCAGCAGCCAAGATGGCTCGGAGACCCAGTACTTC
CASSQDGSETQYF
>14|-|-|TRBV28|TRBJ1-5
TGTGCCAGCAGTTTGCCTCAGGGGTCGCAGCCCCAGCATTTT
CASSLPQGSQPQHF
>15|TRBD1|-|TRBV6-1|TRBJ1-2
TGTGCCAGCAGTGAAAGTTGGACAGGGATCTATGGCTACACCTTC
CASSESWTGIYGYTF
>19|TRBD1|-|TRBV5-6|TRBJ2-5
TGTGCCAGCAGCACCACCGGGACAGGGCGTCGAGGCCCCCAAGAGACCCAGTACTTC
CASSTTGTGRRGPQETQYF
>15|TRBD1|-|TRBV7-6|TRBJ2-7
TGTGCCAGCAGCCGTGGGACAGGGGCGTCCTACGAGCAGTACTTC
CASSRGTGASYEQYF
>13|-|-|TRBV7-3|TRBJ2-5
TGTGCCAGCAGGTCGGGGGTTCAAGAGACCCAGTACTTC
CASRSGVQETQYF
>15|-|-|TRBV27|TRBJ1-1
TGTGCCAGCAGTTTATCGAAAGTGCTAAACACTGAAGCTTTCTTT
CASSLSKVLNTEAFF
>16|TRBD2|-|TRBV6-4|TRBJ2-2
TGTGCCAGCAGTGACTCGTGGCGGGGGGGCCACGGGGAGCTGTTTTTT
CASSDSWRGGHGELFF
>16|TRBD1|-|TRBV28|TRBJ2-2
TGTGCCAGCAGCGACCCGGGACAGGGGGCCACCGGGGAGCTGTTTTTT
CASSDPGQGATGELFF
>15|TRBD1|-|TRBV7-6|TRBJ2-7
TGTGCCAGCACACGGGGGACAGGGGACGCCTACGAGCAGTACTTC
CASTRGTGDAYEQYF
>14|-|-|TRBV4-2|TRBJ2-1
TGTGCCAGCAGCCAAAATTCCTTAGATAGTGAGCAGTTCTTC
CASSQNSLDSEQFF
>15|TRBD2|-|TRBV7-2|TRBJ2-7
TGTGCCAGCAGCCCGGGACTAGCGGGTACCTACGAGCAGTACTTC
CASSPGLAGTYEQYF
>13|TRBD1|-|TRBV18|TRBJ1-1
TGTGCCAGCTCAGCAACAGGGGGCACTGAAGCTTTCTTT
CASSATGGTEAFF
>16|TRBD1|-|TRBV5-8|TRBJ1-3
TGTGCCAGCAGCGGCCGGACAGGCTACTCTGGAAACACCATATATTTT
CASSGRTGYSGNTIYF
>15|-|-|TRBV9|TRBJ2-5
TGTGCCAGCAGCCTCTGGACAGCCCCCCAAGAGACCCAGTACTTC
CASSLWTAPQETQYF
>14|-|few|TRBV6-1|TRBJ1-2
TGTGCCAGCAGTGAAGGTGCTGGGGGCTGGGGCTACACCTTC
CASSEGAGGWGYTF
>15|-|-|TRBV5-4|TRBJ2-7
TGTGCCAGCAGCTTGGCCGGGGGAACATTCTACGAGCAGTACTTC
CASSLAGGTFYEQYF
>15|-|-|TRBV4-3|TRBJ2-7
TGCGCCAGCAGCCAAGCCAGGGGTCCGATCTACGAGCAGTACTTC
CASSQARGPIYEQYF
>13|-|-|TRBV11-2|TRBJ2-1
TGTGCCAGCAGCCGTAGCGGTCCCAATGAGCAGTTCTTC
CASSRSGPNEQFF
>16|TRBD2|-|TRBV7-9|TRBJ2-1
TGTGCCAGCAGCCTCCGTCTAGCGGGGTACTACAATGAGCAGTTCTTC
CASSLRLAGYYNEQFF
>15|-|-|TRBV4-3|TRBJ1-6
TGCGCCAGCAGCCAAGACAGCTCCTATAATTCACCCCTCCACTTT
CASSQDSSYNSPLHF
>13|TRBD2|-|TRBV7-2|TRBJ2-3
TGTGCCAGCGGTACCGGGGGGGCAGATACGCAGTATTTT
CASGTGGADTQYF
>15|TRBD2|-|TRBV30|TRBJ2-3
TGTGCCTGGACCTTTAGCGGGGGGGGCACAGATACGCAGTATTTT
CAWTFSGGGTDTQYF
>14|TRBD1|-|TRBV7-6|TRBJ2-1
TGTGCCAGCCAAACAGGGGGCAACTACAATGAGCAGTTCTTC
CASQTGGNYNEQFF
>16|TRBD1|-|TRBV6-6|TRBJ1-6
TGTGCCAGCCAGGACAGGGCGAGCTCCTATAATTCACCCCTCCACTTT
CASQDRASSYNSPLHF
>17|TRBD1|-|TRBV7-9|TRBJ2-3
TGTGCCAGCAGCTTAGCGCTGTTGGGACAGCGTACAGATACGCAGTATTTT
CASSLALLGQRTDTQYF
>15|TRBD1|-|TRBV9|TRBJ1-2
TGTGCCAGCAGCGCGGGGACAGGGATTGGCTATGGCTACACCTTC
CASSAGTGIGYGYTF
>13|-|-|TRBV11-3|TRBJ1-1
TGTGCCAGCAGTCCGGGGATGAACACTGAAGCTTTCTTT
CASSPGMNTEAFF
>15|-|-|TRBV14|TRBJ2-3
TGTGCCAGCAGCGGACAAGCCCTTAGCACAGATACGCAGTATTTT
CASSGQALSTDTQYF
>13|TRBD1|-|TRBV14|TRBJ2-1
TGTGCCAGCAGCCGGACAGGTGACAATGAGCAGTTCTTC
CASSRTGDNEQFF
>13|-|-|TRBV19|TRBJ2-7
TGTGCCAGTAGTATAGCAGGGACCTACGAGCAGTACTTC
CASSIAGTYEQYF
>16|TRBD1|few|TRBV6-5|TRBJ1-4
TGTGCCAGCAGTTCGGGACAGGGGGCGATTGCTGAAAAACTGTTTTTT
CASSSGQGAIAEKLFF
>17|TRBD2|-|TRBV5-8|TRBJ2-5
TGTGCCAGCAGCGCCGAAGGGGAGCGGGGGGGCCTTAAGACCCAGTACTTC
CASSAEGERGGLKTQYF
>14|-|once|TRBV6-1|TRBJ2-7
TGTGCCAGCAGTCAGGTGGCGGGAACCTACGAGCAGTACTTC
CASSQVAGTYEQYF
>17|TRBD1|-|TRBV7-6|TRBJ1-1
TGTGCCAGCAGCTTATCCGTGGCAGGGGGGCCGAACACTGAAGCTTTCTTT
CASSLSVAGGPNTEAFF
>14|-|-|TRBV7-9|TRBJ1-1
TGTGCCAGCAGCTTAGCCCCACAAAACACTGAAGCTTTCTTT
CASSLAPQNTEAFF
>15|-|few|TRBV6-5|TRBJ1-3
TGTGCCAGCAGCCCCGGAGAGCCCTCTGGAAACACCATATATTTT
CASSPGEPSGNTIYF
>15|-|-|TRBV7-8|TRBJ2-7
TGTGCCAGCAGTTTCCGCGACAGGGAGGCCTCCGAGCAGTACTTC
CASSFRDREASEQYF
>12|-|-|TRBV5-1|TRBJ2-1
TGCGCCAGCAGCTCCGCCCGGAATGAGCAGTTCTTC
CASSSARNEQFF
>14|-|-|TRBV28|TRBJ2-1
TGTGCCAGCAGTTTAGCGGGGCAATACAATGAGCAGTTCTTC
CASSLAGQYNEQFF
>10|-|-|TRBV9|TRBJ2-1
TGTGCCAGCAGTGACACAAAGCAGTTCTTC
CASSDTKQFF
>13|-|-|TRBV19|TRBJ2-7
TGTGCCACCGCCCCGACTAATGGGTACGAGCAGTACTTC
CATAPTNGYEQYF
>15|-|-|TRBV6-5|TRBJ2-7
TGTGCCAGCAGTTACCATGGAGGACTTTCCTACGAGCAGTACTTC
CASSYHGGLSYEQYF
>16|-|-|TRBV28|TRBJ2-3
TGTGCCAGCAGTTTCCCGGGGAGAGGAAGTCCAGATACGCAGTATTTT
CASSFPGRGSPDTQYF
>12|-|-|TRBV5-1|TRBJ2-7
TGCGCCAGCAGCTTAAAGGGGAACGAGCAGTACTTC
CASSLKGNEQYF
>15|-|-|TRBV6-5|TRBJ2-7
TGTGCCAGCAGTTACGGAGCCCGAAGCTCCTACGAGCAGTACTTC
CASSYGARSSYEQYF
>14|TRBD2|-|TRBV29-1|TRBJ2-3
TGCAGCGTTGAAGGACTAGCGGGGACCAATACGCAGTATTTT
CSVEGLAGTNTQYF
>13|TRBD1|-|TRBV5-4|TRBJ2-5
TGTGCCAGCAGCTCGACAGGGGAAGAGACCCAGTACTTC
CASSSTGEETQYF